This is a list of T cell receptor beta chains from one sample in a study of blood T cell repertoires in COVID-19. This table comes from immunoSEQ multiplex PCR, and its TCRdb copy is limited to in-frame clones, with some not included. The table lists roughly 150,000 clones, roughly 82% of them singletons. Sequencing used peripheral blood. The receptor source for this set is a woman aged 45-65 years with acute or convalescent COVID-19. CDR3s include the opening cysteine and the closing phenylalanine or tryptophan. The D gene is left open where the match is weak. The size field is filled for only some rows; it gives once, few, many or a size class.

v_call	j_call	clone_size	d_call	cdr3_aa	cdr3_nt
TRBV19	TRBJ1-2	NA	TRBD1	CASGQGARGTYGYTF	TGTGCCAGCGGACAGGGGGCGCGGGGGACCTATGGCTACACCTTC
TRBV7-9	TRBJ1-5	NA	TRBD1	CASSVGQAGNQPQHF	TGTGCCAGCAGCGTCGGACAGGCCGGCAATCAGCCCCAGCATTTT
TRBV2	TRBJ2-3	NA	NA	CASSEARGTQYF	TGTGCCAGCAGTGAAGCCCGGGGTACGCAGTATTTT
TRBV5-1	TRBJ1-4	NA	NA	CASSLEGANEKLFF	TGCGCCAGCAGCTTGGAAGGGGCGAATGAAAAACTGTTTTTT
TRBV20-1	TRBJ2-7	NA	TRBD2	CSASARGLPSYRRGEQYF	TGCAGTGCTAGTGCCCGGGGACTACCCTCATATCGCCGGGGCGAGCAGTACTTC
TRBV25-1	TRBJ2-5	NA	NA	CASSESSQGSETQYF	TGTGCCAGCAGTGAAAGCAGCCAGGGTAGCGAGACCCAGTACTTC
TRBV3-1/TRBV3-2	TRBJ1-4	NA	NA	CASSLTFSTNEKLFF	TGTGCCAGCAGCCTGACTTTTTCAACTAATGAAAAACTGTTTTTT
TRBV3-1/TRBV3-2	TRBJ2-7	NA	TRBD2	CASSPTSGRVEQYF	TGTGCCAGCAGCCCTACTAGCGGGAGGGTCGAGCAGTACTTC
TRBV6-6	TRBJ2-7	NA	NA	CASSYLGGTSYEQYF	TGTGCCAGCAGTTACCTGGGCGGGACCTCCTACGAGCAGTACTTC
TRBV11-2	TRBJ1-4	once	NA	CASSLAYSGTNEKLFF	TGTGCCAGCAGCTTAGCGTACTCAGGGACTAATGAAAAACTGTTTTTT
TRBV20-1	TRBJ1-6	NA	TRBD1	CSASVGTGNSPLHF	TGCAGTGCTAGTGTCGGGACAGGGAACTCACCCCTCCACTTT
TRBV7-9	TRBJ2-2	once	TRBD2	CASSWERGRSGELFF	TGTGCCAGCAGCTGGGAGCGGGGCAGATCCGGGGAGCTGTTTTTT
TRBV7-2	TRBJ1-3	few	NA	CASRPDGQSSGNTIYF	TGTGCCAGCAGACCGGACGGACAGAGCTCTGGAAACACCATATATTTT
TRBV5-1	TRBJ1-1	NA	NA	CASSLLFGDTEAFF	TGCGCCAGCAGCTTGCTGTTCGGAGACACTGAAGCTTTCTTT
TRBV6-5	TRBJ2-7	NA	NA	CASSNPQGYEQYF	TGTGCCAGCAGTAACCCCCAGGGCTACGAGCAGTACTTC
TRBV5-6	TRBJ1-1	once	TRBD1	CASSLGQLFNTEAFF	TGTGCCAGCAGCCTGGGACAGCTGTTCAACACTGAAGCTTTCTTT
TRBV9	TRBJ2-1	NA	TRBD2	CASSPSTGTSGHEQFF	TGTGCCAGCAGCCCCTCCACCGGGACTAGTGGCCATGAGCAGTTCTTC
TRBV24-1	TRBJ1-5	NA	NA	CATALSGDSNQPQHF	TGTGCCACCGCCCTTTCGGGGGATAGCAATCAGCCCCAGCATTTT
TRBV30	TRBJ2-7	NA	NA	CAPPYYEQYF	TGTGCCCCCCCGTACTACGAGCAGTACTTC
TRBV29-1	TRBJ2-7	NA	NA	CSVAQSLSEQYF	TGCAGCGTTGCCCAAAGTCTCAGCGAGCAGTACTTC
TRBV3-1/TRBV3-2	TRBJ1-3	NA	NA	CASSQTGSGNTIYF	TGTGCCAGCAGCCAGACAGGTTCTGGAAACACCATATATTTT
TRBV7-9	TRBJ2-3	NA	NA	CASSLIVTDTQYF	TGTGCCAGCAGCTTAATAGTGACTGATACGCAGTATTTT